Each of the 5 T cell receptor beta chains below was sequenced from the same sample in a study of T cell repertoires in cytomegalovirus infection (dated by TCRdb to the late 2010s). No antigen is known for these receptors. This sample was sequenced with an Illumina HiSeq 1500. The public reads were reanalyzed by TCRdb: fastp trimming at Q25, MiXCR alignment, in-frame beta chains only. One record per CDR3 amino acid sequence lists the most common genes and DNA. In all, the sample holds under 850,000 distinct CDR3 sequences, and roughly a third of those were seen once. The ten largest clones represent 18% of the sample. The intended sense of this specimen's treatment or condition label: in vitro stimulation with specific CMV peptide epitopes to enrich CMV-specific T cells. The sample in question was cultured PBMCs, obtained from culture after CMV antigen stimulation. The receptors originated from a human donor in good health (CMV status not recorded). Some clones in this sample may be carry-over from other donors' samples.

This clonotype was observed at least ten times. The V gene is TRBV7-2, the J gene TRBJ2-4; D not resolved. The length of the CDR3 is 11 residues. The germline V and J ends were trimmed by 4 bases and 8 bases, with 6 bases remaining between them. Germline V gene lookup returns CDR1 SGHTA and CDR2 FQGNSA. The CDR3 DNA reads TGTGCCAGCAGCTCCCAGGACATTCAGTACTTC. The encoded protein is CASSSQDIQYF.

The rearrangement uses TRBV27 and TRBJ1-3; D gene unclear. Germline V gives CDR1 MNHEY, CDR2 SMNVEV (reference sequence). There are 12 residues in the CDR3. V dropped 8 bases and J dropped 0 bases, with 5 bases sitting between them. As DNA, the CDR3 is TGTGCCAGCGGTAACTCTGGAAACACCATATATTTT. It specifies CASGNSGNTIYF.

This chain uses TRBV10-3 with TRBJ2-2; 9 nucleotides align to TRBD1. Germline V gives CDR1 ENHRY, CDR2 SYGVKD. This CDR3 has 15 residues. Trimming at V came to 2 bases and at J to 6 bases, leaving 4 bases not matched to a gene. The CDR3, as DNA: TGTGCCATCAGTGAGGACGGACAGGGGCCCGGGGAGCTGTTTTTT. Translated, it gives CAISEDGQGPGELFF.

The J gene is TRBJ2-1, the V gene TRBV7-8, with D tentatively TRBD1 (5 bases). The V end lost 1 base, the J end lost 12 bases, and 22 bases lay between the germline ends. Germline V gives CDR1 SGHVS, CDR2 FQNEAQ. This CDR3 contains 16 residues. The CDR3: CASSLVQAEHGRGQFF. The DNA for the CDR3 is TGTGCCAGCAGCTTAGTCCAGGCAGAACACGGTAGGGGGCAGTTCTTC.

The chain links TRBV2 to TRBJ2-6; maybe TRBD2 (5 bases). The germline CDR1 and CDR2 sequences are SNHLY and FYNNEI. This CDR3 comprises 19 residues. V lost 2 bases to trimming and J lost 0 bases, with 17 bases between them. CDR3 DNA: TGTGCCAGCAGTGAAACGACGGGGTTTACAAGCTCTGGGGCCAACGTCCTGACTTTC. It translates to CASSETTGFTSSGANVLTF.